Listed here are 28 T cell receptor beta chains from one sample, sequenced in a study of regulatory T cells in long-lasting Graves disease. This sample's time point: persistent/refractory GD, antithyroid drugs over 5 years with positive TRAb. After RNA was extracted from PBMCs, the TCR library was made from it. Building the TCR beta libraries relied on iRepertoire HTBI primers, and CDR3 regions underwent Arm-PCR. MiXCR, run by TCRdb on the multiplex PCR reads, gives a single entry per CDR3 protein. The table lists about 460,000 distinct CDR3 sequences, around a fifth of them singletons, with about an eighth in the top ten. The starting material was peripheral blood mononuclear cells (PBMCs), obtained when the disease was refractory, from a patient treated with antithyroid drugs. These receptors originate from a female donor with Graves disease.

The J gene is TRBJ2-7, the V gene TRBV20-1; 7 nucleotides match TRBD1. The CDR3 totals 13 residues. Germline trimming cut 6 bases from V and 4 bases from J; bases unmatched to any gene: 9. Germline-derived CDR1 and CDR2 are DFQATT and SNEGSKA (reference sequence). The CDR3 loop is CSASRDSIYEQYF. DNA of the CDR3: TGCAGTGCCAGCCGGGACAGTATTTACGAGCAGTACTTC.

Only one count was recorded for this clonotype. This chain links TRBV15 with TRBJ2-3; D not resolved. With 5 bases removed from V and 2 bases from J, the gap between germline ends came to 14 bases. The CDR3 sequence is 15 residues long. Germline lookup yields CDR1 LNHNV and CDR2 YYDKDF (reference sequence). The CDR3 DNA sequence: TGTGCCACCAGCGGGAAACAGATCCCCACAGATACGCAGTATTTT. Its protein product is CATSGKQIPTDTQYF.

This clonotype was counted many times. This chain connects TRBV7-3 to TRBJ2-5, with D tentatively TRBD1 (6 bases). The CDR3 is 12 residues long. Germline lookup yields CDR1 SGHTA and CDR2 FQGTGA. Trimming removed 7 bases from V and 1 base from J, with 7 bases in between. The CDR3 region is CASKDSQETQYF. The CDR3 region has the DNA TGTGCCAGCAAGGACAGCCAAGAGACCCAGTACTTC.

This clonotype was found many times. The V call is TRBV6-1, the J call TRBJ2-5, with D unclear. This CDR3 comprises 16 residues. V lost 6 bases and J lost 0, with 17 bases in between. Germline CDR1 is MNHNS and CDR2 is SASEGT. The CDR3 DNA reads as TGTGCCAGCAGCCAACGTACAAGACGGTACCAAGAGACCCAGTACTTC. Its protein is CASSQRTRRYQETQYF.

This clonotype appeared a few times. The V and J genes are TRBV7-2 and TRBJ1-1, with TRBD1 matching 8 bases. V gave up 2 bases and J gave up 5 bases; unmatched junction bases: 7. CDR3 length: 15 residues. CDR1 and CDR2 from the germline V gene are SGHTA and FQGNSA. The CDR3 region is CASSLQANRGTEAFF. Here the CDR3 DNA reads TGTGCCAGCAGCTTACAGGCCAACAGGGGGACTGAAGCTTTCTTT.

This clonotype appeared many times. The chain couples TRBV28 to TRBJ2-2; a possible D gene is TRBD1 (6 bases). V was shortened by 6 bases and J by 9 bases, with 20 bases between the two germline ends. Germline V gene sequence: CDR1 MDHEN, CDR2 SYDVKM. This CDR3 is 15 amino acids long. For the CDR3, the DNA is TGTGCCAGCAGGCAGGGGTCCACCATTGTGTGGGAGCTGTTTTTT. Its protein product is CASRQGSTIVWELFF.

CDR3 in amino acids: CAWEGRGQPYEQYF. The CDR3 region has the DNA TGTGCCTGGGAGGGGAGAGGACAGCCCTACGAGCAGTACTTC. The rearrangement links TRBV30 to TRBJ2-7, with D possibly being TRBD1 (6 bases). Germline lookup yields CDR1 GTSNPN and CDR2 SVGIG (reference sequence). The CDR3 is 14 amino acids. Trimming took off 5 bases at V and 2 bases at J, with 16 bases between the two ends.

Worth noting for this clonotype: Because the CDR3 is missing its conserved closing phenylalanine or tryptophan, this is likely a read error. V usage is TRBV12-3 or TRBV12-4 and J usage is TRBJ2-7; 8 bases align to TRBD2. Germline trimming cut 7 bases from V and 6 bases from J; bases unmatched to any gene: 11. CDR3 size: 14 residues. CDR3 amino acids: CASTRTSSSREQYL. CDR3 sequence (DNA): TGTGCCAGCACCCGGACTAGCTCCTCCCGCGAGCAGTACCTC.

This clonotype appeared a few times. The CDR3 is CASSATSPGLAKNIQYF. CDR3 nucleotide sequence: TGTGCCAGCAGTGCTACCTCTCCGGGTCTAGCCAAAAACATTCAGTACTTC. The gene calls are TRBV2 and TRBJ2-4; D unclear. V lost 4 bases and J 0 bases, leaving 16 bases between the germline ends. Germline V gene data show CDR1 as SNHLY and CDR2 as FYNNEI. This CDR3 contains 17 residues. The whole variable domain, filled in from reference TRBV2 and TRBJ2-4, reads EPEVTQTPSHQVTQMGQEVILRCVPISNHLYFYWYRQILGQKVEFLVSFYNNEISEKSEIFDDQFSVERPDGSNFTLKIRSTKLEDSAMYFCASSATSPGLAKNIQYFGAGTRLSVL.

This clonotype was detected only a few times. The junction shows a germline mismatch at one end, possibly a read error. The chain links TRBV7-7 to TRBJ2-5, with a tentative D call TRBD1 (6 bases). The CDR3 runs 15 residues. Germline V gene lookup returns CDR1 SSHAT and CDR2 FNYEAQ (reference sequence). DNA for the CDR3: TGTGCTAGCAGCCCGAGCCGGGACACCCAAGAGACCCAGTACTTC. This sequence encodes CASSPSRDTQETQYF.

There are many counts of this clonotype. The V call is TRBV5-1, the J call TRBJ2-7; 9 positions agree with TRBD1. Losses at the gene ends were 8 bases for V and 5 bases for J; bases not matched to a gene: 11. This CDR3 has 14 residues. CDR1 and CDR2 from the germline V gene are SGHRS and YFSETQ. In DNA, the CDR3 is TGCGCCAGTACGACGGGACAGGGTCTCGACGAGCAGTACTTC. Protein product: CASTTGQGLDEQYF.

This clonotype occurred a few times. The V and J genes are TRBV5-4 and TRBJ1-4; 7 nucleotides agree with TRBD1. CDR3 length: 13 residues. Germline V gene lookup returns CDR1 SGHNT and CDR2 YYREEE (reference sequence). J was trimmed by 6 bases and V by 2 bases; bases with no gene match: 1. The CDR3 reads CASSLTGDEKLFF. CDR3 sequence (DNA): TGTGCCAGCAGCTTAACAGGGGATGAAAAACTGTTTTTT.

This clonotype was recorded a few times. The chain recombines TRBV27 with TRBJ1-1; D is uncertain. There are 14 residues in the CDR3. Trimming shortened V by 7 bases and J by 4 bases, and 16 bases separated the two germline ends. Per germline, CDR1 MNHEY and CDR2 SMNVEV (reference sequence). CDR3 DNA: TGTGCCAGCAAGGGCCTAACGTATTTCACTGAAGCTTTCTTT. Protein sequence: CASKGLTYFTEAFF.

The chain has TRBV4-3 and TRBJ1-2; a weak D match, TRBD1 (5 bases). The CDR3 extends over 13 amino acids. Trimming stripped 1 base from V and 6 bases from J, with 9 bases between. Germline V gives CDR1 LGHNA, CDR2 YSLEER. CDR3 loop: CASSQAGGHGYTF. DNA for the CDR3: TGCGCCAGCAGCCAAGCGGGGGGTCATGGCTACACCTTC.

This clonotype was recorded many times. The chain uses TRBV2 and TRBJ2-7; D might be TRBD2 (5 bases). CDR3 length equals 14 residues. Trimming left V 6 bases short and J 3 bases short, with 15 bases between. Germline CDR1 and CDR2: SNHLY and FYNNEI. Here the CDR3 DNA reads TGTGCCAGCAGCCCCCGCCTGGCGGGCTACGAGCAGTACTTC. Translation: CASSPRLAGYEQYF.

In this sample, this clonotype turned up a few times. The chain joins TRBV27 to TRBJ2-1; a possible D gene is TRBD2 (6 bases). The length of the CDR3 is 14 residues. Germline CDR1 MNHEY, CDR2 SMNVEV (reference sequence). Trimming cost V 5 bases and J 3 bases, with 11 bases left between them. The DNA of the CDR3 is TGTGCCAGCAGTACGTGGGGACTCTACAATGAGCAGTTCTTC. Its translation: CASSTWGLYNEQFF.

This sequence joins TRBV13 and TRBJ1-1; a weak D match, TRBD1 (6 bases). This CDR3 region has 15 residues. Germline-derived CDR1 and CDR2 are PRHDT and FYEKMQ (reference sequence). The V and J ends lost 0 bases and 4 bases respectively, with 12 bases between them. The CDR3 region is CASSLGPGEVTEAFF. CDR3 coding DNA: TGTGCCAGCAGCTTAGGTCCAGGGGAGGTCACTGAAGCTTTCTTT.

In its sample, this clonotype was seen many times. The V gene is TRBV7-2, the J gene TRBJ1-4; 10 nucleotides line up with TRBD1. In germline, CDR1 is SGHTA, CDR2 FQGNSA. CDR3 length: 15 residues. The V gene end was trimmed by 7 bases and the J gene end by 11 bases; junction bases not matched to a gene: 13. The CDR3 DNA sequence: TGTGCCAGCACTACCCCGGGACAGGGGACAGGGAAACTGTTTTTT. Protein product: CASTTPGQGTGKLFF.

V usage is TRBV25-1 and J usage is TRBJ2-5; 9 nucleotides align to TRBD1. Germline CDR1 and CDR2: MGHDK and SYGVNS. J was trimmed by 6 bases and V by 3 bases; bases with no gene match: 5. This CDR3 region has 14 residues. The CDR3 is CASSEYRGPKTQYF. The CDR3 DNA reads TGTGCCAGCAGTGAGTACAGGGGGCCCAAGACCCAGTACTTC.

This chain joins TRBV30 and TRBJ2-7, with D unresolved. V dropped 3 bases and J dropped 4 bases, with 10 bases sitting between them. Germline CDR1 reads GTSNPN; CDR2 reads SVGIG (reference sequence). The CDR3 contains 12 residues. The DNA of the CDR3 is TGTGCCTGGAGCAACGGTGTTTACGAGCAGTACTTC. Translating gives CAWSNGVYEQYF.

This clonotype was observed at least ten times. The J gene is TRBJ2-7, the V gene TRBV6-1, with D perhaps given as TRBD1 or TRBD2 (5 bases each). Deletions cut 4 bases from V and 0 bases from J, with 13 bases between. Germline values: CDR1 MNHNS, CDR2 SASEGT. The CDR3 has 15 residues. DNA of the CDR3: TGTGCCAGCAGTGCCGGGGCGCTGAGCTCCTACGAGCAGTACTTC. Residues: CASSAGALSSYEQYF.

This clonotype was recorded a few times. J is TRBJ1-2 and V is TRBV28; tentatively, D is TRBD1 (5 bases). The CDR3 length is 14 residues. The V gene's germline CDR1 is MDHEN and CDR2 SYDVKM. Deletions cut 6 bases from V and 6 bases from J, with 17 bases between. CDR3 region: CASSPKYRSNGYTF. Written as DNA, the CDR3 is TGTGCCAGCAGCCCTAAATACAGGAGCAATGGCTACACCTTC.

This clonotype showed up many times. The chain employs TRBV6-1 and TRBJ2-7; the D is unclear. Between the trimmed V and J ends, which lost 7 bases and 2 bases, there was a span of 18 bases. The CDR3 consists of 15 residues. CDR1 MNHNS and CDR2 SASEGT come from the germline V gene. The CDR3 spells CASILDPTPTYEQYF. The CDR3 DNA is TGTGCCAGCATCTTGGACCCGACACCCACCTACGAGCAGTACTTC.

The V and J genes are TRBV14 and TRBJ1-2; tentatively, D is TRBD1 (5 bases). Trimming removed 1 base from V and 13 bases from J, with 19 bases in between. The CDR3 totals 14 residues. Germline values: CDR1 SGHDN, CDR2 FVKESK. CDR3 nucleotide sequence: TGTGCCAGCAGCCAAGGGGCCCGAGGGGTCCCTTTCACCTTC. It encodes CASSQGARGVPFTF.

Here the CDR3 reads CSAREPGLAGGGDTQYF. CDR3 DNA sequence: TGCAGTGCTAGAGAACCCGGACTAGCGGGGGGAGGAGATACGCAGTATTTT. The gene calls are TRBV20-1 and TRBJ2-3; 14 bases align to TRBD2. Trimming at V came to 0 bases and at J to 5 bases, leaving 7 bases not matched to a gene. The CDR3 length is 17 residues. In germline, CDR1 is DFQATT, CDR2 SNEGSKA (reference sequence).

This clonotype was detected many times. The chain uses TRBV5-1 and TRBJ2-7, with D unresolved. There are 13 residues in the CDR3. Germline V lookup: CDR1 SGHRS, CDR2 YFSETQ. Trimming cost V 1 base and J 2 bases, with 7 bases left between them. CDR3 DNA sequence: TGCGCCAGCAGCTTGATTTCCACCTACGAGCAGTACTTC. This gives the protein CASSLISTYEQYF.

The J gene is TRBJ1-6, the V gene TRBV20-1; a weak D match, TRBD1 (6 bases). This CDR3 region has 16 residues. V was shortened by 5 bases and J by 0 bases, with 14 bases between the two germline ends. Per germline, CDR1 DFQATT and CDR2 SNEGSKA (reference sequence). The CDR3 DNA is TGCAGTGCTCCGGACAGCCGAAGCTCCTATAATTCACCCCTCCACTTT. Encoded protein: CSAPDSRSSYNSPLHF.

This clonotype was detected a few times. The chain joins TRBV20-1 to TRBJ1-6, with 11 nucleotides matching TRBD1. This CDR3 spans 15 amino acids. Germline-derived CDR1 and CDR2 are DFQATT and SNEGSKA (reference sequence). V was pared by 4 bases and J by 13 bases, with 12 bases of the junction left unmatched. CDR3 sequence reads: CSANGQGARVRPLHF. The CDR3 DNA is TGCAGTGCTAATGGACAGGGGGCGCGGGTAAGGCCCCTCCACTTT.